This T cell receptor (beta chain) was identified in a study of blood T cells in healthy people across ages. A J-beta primer mix and a sample-barcoded 5' primer were used in a second PCR of roughly 7 to 12 cycles. Each of the cDNA molecules was tagged by a template-switch adaptor with 12 random nucleotides. TCRdb itself ran the 5' RACE reads through MiXCR, one entry per CDR3 protein. The data show about 780,000 distinct CDR3 sequences, roughly 24% seen once. Notes on this clonotype: Antigen specificity is unknown.

No fewer than 5.5 micrograms of total RNA were isolated from every sample. Findings and caveats of the study: Higher diversity and more naive CD4+ cells were features of long-lived donors, compared to aged donors. Across the age range, TCR beta diversity per million T cells fell in a roughly linear way.

Germline lookup yields CDR1 MNHEY and CDR2 SMNVEV (reference sequence). V was pared by 3 bases and J by 6 bases, with 3 bases of the junction left unmatched. CDR3 size: 13 residues. Another study also made use of these data, one on T cells of mothers and their children.

Sequencing was performed on blood. The chain employs TRBV27 and TRBJ2-7; 9 bases align to TRBD1. The sequence came from a boy aged 5-17 years in good health. The CDR3 DNA sequence: TGTGCCAGCAGTTTCGGACAGGGGAGCGAGCAGTACTTC. It encodes CASSFGQGSEQYF.